The clone carrying this T cell receptor (beta chain) was seen a few times. Its antigen is not known. These data are taken from a study of response to subunit inactivated influenza vaccine. Study conclusions and caveats: Authors suggested seasonal influenza vaccinations each recruit few new T cells.

The CDR3 extends over 16 amino acids. Trimming cost V 8 bases and J 9 bases; bases outside gene matches: 18. CDR1 and CDR2 from the germline V gene are MNHNS and SASEGT. MiXCR was run by TCRdb on the RT-PCR reads, yielding one entry per CDR3 protein. The sample carries more than 700,000 distinct CDR3 sequences, roughly 20% recorded once. The chain employs TRBV6-1 and TRBJ2-1; the match to TRBD2 covers 8 bases. This TCR was recovered from a man aged 50 or older who received an inactivated influenza vaccine. The sample was PBMCs from blood, taken around 5 days after vaccination. CDR3 coding DNA: TGTGCCAGCTCAAGAGGAGCGGGAGTGCCCTGGGGTGAGCAGTTCTTC. The encoded protein is CASSRGAGVPWGEQFF.